This passage covers 24 T cell receptor beta chains from one sample sequenced in a study of blood T cell repertoires in COVID-19. This table comes from immunoSEQ multiplex PCR, and its TCRdb copy is limited to in-frame clones, with some not included. The data show tens of thousands of clones, about four fifths seen once. The sequenced material came from peripheral blood. These receptors came from a human donor in a cohort sampled during active COVID-19.

V usage is TRBV7-8 and J usage is TRBJ1-5; TRBD1 matches 8 bases. With V trimmed by 5 bases and J by 7 bases, 4 bases remained unmatched. Germline lookup yields CDR1 SGHVS and CDR2 FQNEAQ. The CDR3 totals 13 residues. The CDR3 region is CASSDRGGQPQHF. The CDR3 DNA reads TGTGCCAGCAGCGACAGGGGCGGGCAGCCCCAGCATTTT.

This rearrangement joins TRBV27 to TRBJ1-6; a weak D match, TRBD1 (5 bases). The CDR3 extends over 15 amino acids. Germline CDR1 and CDR2: MNHEY and SMNVEV (reference sequence). V dropped 5 bases and J dropped 7 bases, with 15 bases sitting between them. The CDR3 sequence is CASSMADSSNSPLHF. The CDR3 DNA is TGTGCCAGCAGTATGGCCGACAGTAGCAATTCACCCCTCCACTTT.

The V call is TRBV5-4, the J call TRBJ2-7; D is undetermined. The CDR3 spans 13 residues. V lost 3 bases to trimming and J lost 0 bases, with 7 bases between them. Germline V gene lookup returns CDR1 SGHNT and CDR2 YYREEE (reference sequence). The CDR3 DNA reads as TGTGCCAGCAGCTCATCGGGCTCCTACGAGCAGTACTTC. It is translated as CASSSSGSYEQYF.

The chain combines TRBV4-2 with TRBJ2-6; 8 nucleotides match TRBD1. Germline lookup yields CDR1 LGHNA and CDR2 YNFKEQ. This CDR3 region has 20 residues. The ends lost 1 base at V and 0 bases at J; junction bases unmatched: 11. The CDR3 is CASSQAPQGARLSGANVLTF. CDR3 nucleotides: TGTGCCAGCAGCCAAGCCCCCCAGGGGGCCCGCCTCTCTGGGGCCAACGTCCTGACTTTC.

This clone was picked up a small number of times. This sequence joins TRBV5-1 and TRBJ2-4, with D maybe TRBD1 (5 bases). Trimming shortened V by 0 bases and J by 1 base, and 20 bases separated the two germline ends. Germline CDR1 is SGHRS and CDR2 is YFSETQ. This CDR3 has 19 amino acids. CDR3 in amino acids: CASSLETGRVIGAKNIQYF. DNA of the CDR3: TGCGCCAGCAGCTTGGAAACCGGCAGGGTGATCGGTGCCAAAAACATTCAGTACTTC. Drawing the rest from reference TRBV5-1 and TRBJ2-4, the complete variable domain is KAGVTQTPRYLIKTRGQQVTLSCSPISGHRSVSWYQQTPGQGLQFLFEYFSETQRNKGNFPGRFSGRQFSNSRSEMNVSTLELGDSALYLCASSLETGRVIGAKNIQYFGAGTRLSVL.

J is TRBJ2-5 and V is TRBV29-1; 12 nucleotides line up with TRBD1. Trimming cost V 3 bases and J 4 bases; bases outside gene matches: 3. Germline V gene data show CDR1 as SQVTM and CDR2 as ANQGSEA. This CDR3 is built from 14 residues. CDR3 sequence reads: CSVDGTGGGETQYF. DNA of the CDR3: TGCAGCGTTGACGGGACAGGGGGCGGAGAGACCCAGTACTTC.

The chain links TRBV5-1 to TRBJ2-1; D might be TRBD1 (6 bases). Germline assignment: CDR1 SGHRS and CDR2 YFSETQ. The CDR3 is made up of 15 amino acids. V shed 0 bases and J shed 3 bases, with 10 bases lying between them. CDR3 in DNA: TGCGCCAGCAGCTTGGCCGCCAGGGGCTACAATGAGCAGTTCTTC. Its translation: CASSLAARGYNEQFF. Variable domain in full (rest from reference TRBV5-1 and TRBJ2-1): KAGVTQTPRYLIKTRGQQVTLSCSPISGHRSVSWYQQTPGQGLQFLFEYFSETQRNKGNFPGRFSGRQFSNSRSEMNVSTLELGDSALYLCASSLAARGYNEQFFGPGTRLTVL.

The gene calls are TRBV11-3 and TRBJ2-1; perhaps TRBD2 as D (6 bases). The length of the CDR3 is 14 residues. V dropped 5 bases and J dropped 2 bases, with 10 bases sitting between them. The germline CDR1 and CDR2 sequences are SGHNT and YENEEA. CDR3 nucleotide sequence: TGTGCCAGCAGCCCCTCGGGGGCCTACAATGAGCAGTTCTTC. Residues: CASSPSGAYNEQFF.

The chain uses TRBV9 and TRBJ2-5; 13 nucleotides match TRBD2. From germline, CDR1 is SGDLS and CDR2 YYNGEE. This CDR3 contains 21 residues. V was clipped by 4 bases and J by 1 base; unmatched bases: 19. This CDR3 reads CASSSGGGLYGTSGVQETQYF. CDR3 DNA: TGTGCCAGCAGCTCCGGGGGTGGACTGTACGGGACTAGCGGGGTCCAAGAGACCCAGTACTTC.

V is TRBV30 and J is TRBJ1-5, with 11 bases matching TRBD1. The CDR3 contains 15 residues. Germline V gene sequence: CDR1 GTSNPN, CDR2 SVGIG (reference sequence). V dropped 5 bases and J dropped 7; count of bases not matched to a gene: 10. The CDR3 spells CAWSWDRGALQPQHF. Here the CDR3 DNA reads TGTGCCTGGTCCTGGGACAGGGGGGCTTTACAGCCCCAGCATTTT.

The chain has TRBV6-5 and TRBJ2-3; TRBD2 matches at 9 bases. CDR1 is MNHEY and CDR2 is SVGAGI in the germline V gene. CDR3 length equals 15 residues. Germline trimming cut 7 bases from V and 2 bases from J; bases unmatched to any gene: 7. CDR3 protein: CASKRLAATTDTQYF. As DNA, the CDR3 is TGTGCCAGCAAAAGACTAGCGGCGACCACAGATACGCAGTATTTT.

The J gene is TRBJ2-1, the V gene TRBV7-9; D is perhaps TRBD2 (5 bases). Looked up from germline, CDR1 is SEHNR and CDR2 is FQNEAQ (reference sequence). The CDR3 extends over 13 amino acids. Trimming pared 1 base from V and 8 bases from J, leaving 9 bases between. DNA for the CDR3: TGTGCCAGCAGCTTAGGGGGAGTCTATGAGCAGTTCTTC. Translated, it gives CASSLGGVYEQFF.

This chain joins TRBV27 and TRBJ1-6, with 8 nucleotides matching TRBD1. Germline values: CDR1 MNHEY, CDR2 SMNVEV (reference sequence). V dropped 4 bases and J dropped 12; count of bases not matched to a gene: 8. This CDR3 is built from 14 residues. The CDR3 DNA is TGTGCCAGCAGTTACAGGGGGGAATGGGAACCCCTCCACTTT. It specifies CASSYRGEWEPLHF.

The V call is TRBV9, the J call TRBJ1-4; no firm D call. The CDR3 spans 19 residues. Germline CDR1 is SGDLS and CDR2 is YYNGEE. The V gene lost 4 bases and the J gene lost 0 bases, with 22 bases spanning the gap. The CDR3 sequence is CASSYGWAYPFATNEKLFF. The CDR3 DNA is TGTGCCAGCAGCTATGGATGGGCCTACCCCTTTGCAACTAATGAAAAACTGTTTTTT.

This clone was seen a single time. The chain is built from TRBV7-2 and TRBJ2-3; 9 nucleotides line up with TRBD1. The CDR3 runs 16 residues. The V segment lost 5 bases and the J segment 4 bases; nucleotides outside the gene matches: 10. The germline gives CDR1 SGHTA, CDR2 FQGNSA. The CDR3 DNA reads TGTGCCAGCAGCGCCAGGCGACAGGGGGACGCAGATACGCAGTATTTT. Protein: CASSARRQGDADTQYF.

V is TRBV13 and J is TRBJ1-1; the D gene is possibly TRBD1 (6 bases). The length of the CDR3 is 17 residues. Deletions cut 1 base from V and 2 bases from J, with 17 bases between. Per germline, CDR1 PRHDT and CDR2 FYEKMQ (reference sequence). CDR3 DNA sequence: TGTGCCAGCAGCTTAGTTCAATGGGGACACGGAAACACTGAAGCTTTCTTT. As protein: CASSLVQWGHGNTEAFF.

The chain couples TRBV7-2 to TRBJ2-2, with D tentatively TRBD2 (5 bases). V was pared by 6 bases and J by 7 bases, with 21 bases between. Germline V gene lookup returns CDR1 SGHTA and CDR2 FQGNSA. There are 16 residues in the CDR3. For the CDR3, the DNA is TGTGCCAGCAGACAGCCGGGCGCCACCCGGGGCGGGGAGCTGTTTTTT. Its protein product is CASRQPGATRGGELFF.

CDR3 sequence: CASSLQGSRANEKLFF. The CDR3, as DNA: TGCGCCAGCAGCTTACAAGGATCCAGGGCTAATGAAAAACTGTTTTTT. The chain links TRBV5-1 to TRBJ1-4; maybe TRBD1 (5 bases). V shed 2 bases and J shed 3 bases, with 14 bases lying between them. Per germline, CDR1 SGHRS and CDR2 YFSETQ. CDR3 length equals 16 residues.

This clone was seen just once. The chain has TRBV3-1 (or the pseudogene TRBV3-2) and TRBJ1-4, with D unresolved. Germline lookup yields CDR1 LGHDT and CDR2 YNNKEL (reference sequence). V shed 4 bases and J shed 6 bases, with 12 bases lying between them. The CDR3 totals 14 residues. CDR3 nucleotides: TGTGCCAGCAGCCCCCCGCTACCGTATGAAAAACTGTTTTTT. Translation: CASSPPLPYEKLFF.

This chain uses TRBV7-3 with TRBJ2-5; D is possibly TRBD2 (6 bases). V lost 1 base, J lost 2 bases, and 11 bases lay in between. The CDR3 has 15 amino acids. Germline V lookup: CDR1 SGHTA, CDR2 FQGTGA. CDR3 sequence: CASSLNGGGQETQYF. In DNA form, the CDR3 reads TGTGCCAGCAGCTTAAACGGTGGGGGGCAAGAGACCCAGTACTTC.

The chain is built from TRBV4-2 and TRBJ2-5; maybe TRBD2 (5 bases). CDR1 is LGHNA, CDR2 YNFKEQ, per germline. This CDR3 spans 13 amino acids. The germline V and J ends were trimmed by 4 bases and 2 bases, with 8 bases remaining between them. The CDR3 coding sequence is TGTGCCAGCAGCCGGGGAGCTCAAGAGACCCAGTACTTC. This translates into CASSRGAQETQYF.

V gene TRBV14 combines with J gene TRBJ1-6; 7 nucleotides align to TRBD1. The V and J ends lost 5 bases and 9 bases, in that order; junction bases with no gene match: 7. Germline V gene data show CDR1 as SGHDN and CDR2 as FVKESK. There are 14 residues in the CDR3. CDR3 in amino acids: CASSTRTGASPLHF. The DNA of the CDR3 is TGTGCCAGCAGCACCAGAACAGGGGCTTCACCCCTCCACTTT.

This clone turned up a few times. This chain links TRBV2 with TRBJ2-3; perhaps TRBD2 as D (5 bases). Trimming took 0 bases from V and 3 from J, leaving 10 bases between them. Germline V lookup: CDR1 SNHLY, CDR2 FYNNEI. The CDR3 covers 15 residues. Written as DNA, the CDR3 is TGTGCCAGCAGTGAAGCGAATACGGGGACAGATACGCAGTATTTT. This gives the protein CASSEANTGTDTQYF. The variable domain in full, with the rest retrieved from reference TRBV2 and TRBJ2-3, is EPEVTQTPSHQVTQMGQEVILRCVPISNHLYFYWYRQILGQKVEFLVSFYNNEISEKSEIFDDQFSVERPDGSNFTLKIRSTKLEDSAMYFCASSEANTGTDTQYFGPGTRLTVL.

The chain links TRBV18 to TRBJ1-5; a weak D match, TRBD1 (5 bases). CDR3 length equals 13 residues. The germline gives CDR1 KGHSH, CDR2 LQKENI. V gave up 5 bases and J gave up 4 bases, with 9 bases separating them. In DNA, the CDR3 is TGTGCCAGCTCAGCGGGGGGGAATCAGCCCCAGCATTTT. Its translation: CASSAGGNQPQHF.